The 21 T cell receptor beta chains in this list originate from one sample, sequenced in a study of T cells in severe cutaneous drug reactions. The donors had carbamazepine-induced Stevens-Johnson syndrome or toxic epidermal necrolysis. Libraries were made by iRepertoire multiplex PCR with TCR subtype-specific primers for bulk and single-cell sequencing. TCRdb derives one entry per CDR3 protein from the multiplex PCR reads, leaving out DNA. The sample spans tens of thousands of distinct CDR3 sequences; the ten largest clones claim over 6.5%. Sequencing was carried out using PBMCs. These receptors were collected from a human donor with toxic epidermal necrolysis, a severe cutaneous drug reaction.

The chain joins TRBV6-5 to TRBJ1-1. The germline V gene encodes CDR1 MNHEY and CDR2 SVGAGI. The CDR3 spans 13 residues. CDR3 loop: CASSYAGNTEAFF.

The chain uses TRBV29-1 and TRBJ2-7. The CDR3 extends over 14 amino acids. Germline CDR1 and CDR2: SQVTM and ANQGSEA. The CDR3 sequence is CSVEFDSSSYEQYF.

This chain links TRBV19 with TRBJ1-5; TCRdb calls TRBD1, which cannot be checked without DNA. Germline values: CDR1 LNHDA, CDR2 SQIVND (reference sequence). The CDR3 covers 17 residues. Here the CDR3 reads CASSIGTPLNGNQPQHF.

The V call is TRBV4-2, the J call TRBJ2-3; TCRdb's assignment of TRBD1 cannot be checked, as there is no DNA. This CDR3 has 15 amino acids. The germline V gene encodes CDR1 LGHNA and CDR2 YNFKEQ. This chain's CDR3 is CASSQTGDNTDTQYF.

The V and J genes are TRBV7-2 and TRBJ1-2; TCRdb lists TRBD1, though no DNA is available to test this call. CDR3 length: 13 amino acids. CDR1 is SGHTA and CDR2 is FQGNSA in the germline V gene. This CDR3 reads CASSTDTNYGYTF. Full variable domain (missing parts from reference TRBV7-2 and TRBJ1-2): GAGVSQSPSNKVTEKGKDVELRCDPISGHTALYWYRQSLGQGLEFLIYFQGNSAPDKSGLPSDRFSAERTGGSVSTLTIQRTQQEDSAVYLCASSTDTNYGYTFGSGTRLTVV.

The rearrangement links TRBV4-3 to TRBJ2-2; the D call from TCRdb, TRBD1, cannot be confirmed without DNA. Germline V lookup: CDR1 LGHNA, CDR2 YSLEER. The CDR3 contains 12 residues. The chain's CDR3 is CASSSPDGELFF.

The chain recombines TRBV12-3 or TRBV12-4 with TRBJ2-1; as DNA is missing, the TRBD1 call by TCRdb cannot be tested. The CDR3 is made up of 13 amino acids. The chain's CDR3 is CASSSTGVNEQFF.

The chain recombines TRBV12-3 or TRBV12-4 with TRBJ1-4; TCRdb gives TRBD1 as the D gene, but with no DNA this cannot be confirmed. The CDR3 runs to 15 residues. CDR3 sequence reads: CASSSRAGRNEKLFF.

This chain connects TRBV10-2 to TRBJ1-2; the D gene TCRdb calls, TRBD1, cannot be checked with no DNA. This CDR3 is 14 amino acids long. Germline loops: CDR1 WSHSY, CDR2 SAAADI. This CDR3 is CASSETGGGYGYTF.

This clonotype shows up as medium-sized by frequency. The chain recombines TRBV2 with TRBJ1-2; the TCRdb D gene call, TRBD1, has no DNA to confirm it. Germline CDR1 SNHLY, CDR2 FYNNEI. The CDR3 contains 15 residues. The CDR3 sequence is CASSEGDREADGYTF.

This CDR3 is CASSFSRDRQSNEQFF. The gene calls are TRBV28 and TRBJ2-1; TCRdb selects TRBD1, and the lack of DNA leaves this call unchecked. CDR3 size: 16 residues. Per the germline V gene, CDR1 is MDHEN and CDR2 is SYDVKM.

V usage is TRBV29-1 and J usage is TRBJ2-6; as DNA is missing, the TRBD1 call by TCRdb cannot be tested. The CDR3 spans 16 residues. From germline, CDR1 is SQVTM and CDR2 ANQGSEA. CDR3 residues: CSVAGHSSSGANVLTF. Full variable domain (missing parts from reference TRBV29-1 and TRBJ2-6): SAVISQKPSRDICQRGTSLTIQCQVDSQVTMMFWYRQQPGQSLTLIATANQGSEATYESGFVIDKFPISRPNLTFSTLTVSNMSPEDSSIYLCSVAGHSSSGANVLTFGAGSRLTVL.

The chain couples TRBV4-2 to TRBJ1-2; TCRdb's D call of TRBD1 is untestable without DNA. CDR3 length equals 15 residues. Germline V gene lookup returns CDR1 LGHNA and CDR2 YNFKEQ. The CDR3 is CASSTPRQGNYGYTF.

The gene calls are TRBV4-1 and TRBJ2-5. From germline, CDR1 is MGHRA and CDR2 YSYEKL. The CDR3 is made up of 14 amino acids. This CDR3 reads CASSPLIGVETQYF.

The chain couples TRBV28 to TRBJ2-3; with no DNA, the TCRdb D assignment of TRBD2 cannot be verified. CDR1 and CDR2 from the germline V gene are MDHEN and SYDVKM. The CDR3 has 14 amino acids. CDR3: CASSLAGVVDTQYF.

The chain combines TRBV28 with TRBJ2-7; the D call of TRBD1 rests on TCRdb alone, since no DNA is present to check it. Germline V CDR1 and CDR2: MDHEN, SYDVKM. The length of the CDR3 is 13 residues. CDR3 region: CASSLSPGYEQYF.

J is TRBJ2-7 and V is TRBV28; TCRdb's D call, TRBD1, is unchecked because there is no DNA. The CDR3 runs 14 residues. The germline V gene has CDR1 MDHEN and CDR2 SYDVKM. The chain's CDR3 is CAWVRDTLSGEQYF.

This clonotype ranks as medium-sized in terms of frequency. The J gene is TRBJ2-7, the V gene TRBV29-1. Per the germline V gene, CDR1 is SQVTM and CDR2 is ANQGSEA. The CDR3 has 12 amino acids. CDR3 residues: CSVEDGSYEQYF.

V is TRBV19 and J is TRBJ1-5. The germline CDR1 and CDR2 sequences are LNHDA and SQIVND (reference sequence). The CDR3 spans 15 residues. CDR3 protein: CASSSFSNSNQPQHF.

This sequence joins TRBV6-1 and TRBJ1-2; as DNA is missing, the TRBD1 call by TCRdb cannot be tested. Germline lookup yields CDR1 MNHNS and CDR2 SASEGT. The length of the CDR3 is 14 residues. This chain's CDR3 is CASKPGQFNYGYTF.

J is TRBJ2-3 and V is TRBV19; the D gene TCRdb calls, TRBD1, cannot be checked with no DNA. From germline, CDR1 is LNHDA and CDR2 SQIVND (reference sequence). This CDR3 is built from 14 residues. The CDR3 region is CASSPGTATDTQYF.